This T cell receptor (beta chain) is from a study of cytomegalovirus exposure and HLA in healthy donors. 13 Jbeta primers and 60 Vbeta primers were used for the PCR. TCRdb keeps only in-frame clones here, not all; method: immunoSEQ multiplex PCR. In all, the sample yields approximately 120,000 clones. J lost 3 bases, V lost 3 bases, and 2 bases had no gene match. Germline assignment: CDR1 GTSNPN and CDR2 SVGIG (reference sequence). The CDR3 length is 13 residues. Sequenced sample: PBMCs. The chain links TRBV30 to TRBJ1-5; 7 nucleotides agree with TRBD1. This TCR was recovered from a young man in good health and CMV-seronegative. Here the CDR3 reads CAWRQGHNQPQHF. The DNA of the CDR3 is TGTGCCTGGAGACAGGGGCACAATCAGCCCCAGCATTTT.